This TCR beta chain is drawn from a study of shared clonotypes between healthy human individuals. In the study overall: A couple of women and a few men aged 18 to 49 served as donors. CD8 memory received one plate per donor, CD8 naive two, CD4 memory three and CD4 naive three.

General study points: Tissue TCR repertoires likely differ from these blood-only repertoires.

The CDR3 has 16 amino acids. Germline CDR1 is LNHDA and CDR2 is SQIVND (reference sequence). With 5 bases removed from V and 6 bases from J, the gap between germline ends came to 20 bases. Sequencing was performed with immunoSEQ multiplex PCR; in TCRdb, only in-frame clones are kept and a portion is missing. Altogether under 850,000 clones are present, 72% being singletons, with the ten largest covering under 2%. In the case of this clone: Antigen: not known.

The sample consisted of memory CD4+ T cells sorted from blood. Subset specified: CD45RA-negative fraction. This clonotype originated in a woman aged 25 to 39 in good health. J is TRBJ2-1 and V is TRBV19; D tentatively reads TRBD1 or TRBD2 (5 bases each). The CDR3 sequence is CASSPITGTSGNEQFF. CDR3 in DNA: TGTGCCAGTAGTCCGATTACCGGGACCTCGGGCAATGAGCAGTTCTTC.